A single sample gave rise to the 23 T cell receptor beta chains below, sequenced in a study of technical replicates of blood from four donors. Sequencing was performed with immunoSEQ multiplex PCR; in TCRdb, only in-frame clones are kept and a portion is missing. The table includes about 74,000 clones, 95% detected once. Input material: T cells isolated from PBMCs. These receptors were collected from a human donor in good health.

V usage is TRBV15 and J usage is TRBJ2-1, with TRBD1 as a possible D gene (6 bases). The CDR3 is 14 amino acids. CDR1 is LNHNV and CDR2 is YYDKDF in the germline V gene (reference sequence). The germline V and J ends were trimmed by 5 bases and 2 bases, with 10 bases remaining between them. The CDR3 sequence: CATSPKGAYNEQFF. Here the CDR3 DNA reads TGTGCCACCAGCCCTAAGGGGGCCTACAATGAGCAGTTCTTC.

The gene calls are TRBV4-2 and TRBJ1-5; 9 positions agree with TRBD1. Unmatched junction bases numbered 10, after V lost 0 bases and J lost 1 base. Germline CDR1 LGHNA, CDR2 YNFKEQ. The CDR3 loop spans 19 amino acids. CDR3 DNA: TGTGCCAGCAGCCAAGATGTGACAGGGGGAAGGTGGAGCAATCAGCCCCAGCATTTT. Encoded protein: CASSQDVTGGRWSNQPQHF.

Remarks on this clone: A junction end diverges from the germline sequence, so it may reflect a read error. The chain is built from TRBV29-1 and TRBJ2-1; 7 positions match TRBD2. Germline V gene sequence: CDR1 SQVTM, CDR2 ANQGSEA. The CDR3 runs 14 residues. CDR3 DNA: TGCAGCGTAGAAGGACTAGGGGCCTACAATGAGCAGTTCTTC. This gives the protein CSVEGLGAYNEQFF.

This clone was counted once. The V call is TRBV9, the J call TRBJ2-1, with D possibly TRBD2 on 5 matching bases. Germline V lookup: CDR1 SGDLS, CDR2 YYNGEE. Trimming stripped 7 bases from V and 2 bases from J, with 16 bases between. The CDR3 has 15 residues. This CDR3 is CASSSQERAYNEQFF. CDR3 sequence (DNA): TGTGCCAGCTCATCCCAGGAGAGGGCCTACAATGAGCAGTTCTTC. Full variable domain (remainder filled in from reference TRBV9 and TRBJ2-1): DSGVTQTPKHLITATGQRVTLRCSPRSGDLSVYWYQQSLDQGLQFLIQYYNGEERAKGNILERFSAQQFPDLHSELNLSSLELGDSALYFCASSSQERAYNEQFFGPGTRLTVL.

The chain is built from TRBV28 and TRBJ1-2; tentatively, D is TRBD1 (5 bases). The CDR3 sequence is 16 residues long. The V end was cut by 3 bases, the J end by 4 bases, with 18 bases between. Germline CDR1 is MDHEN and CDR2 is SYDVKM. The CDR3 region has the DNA TGTGCCAGCAGTTTTCTGGGTGTGGGGGGGTTCTATGGCTACACCTTC. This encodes CASSFLGVGGFYGYTF.

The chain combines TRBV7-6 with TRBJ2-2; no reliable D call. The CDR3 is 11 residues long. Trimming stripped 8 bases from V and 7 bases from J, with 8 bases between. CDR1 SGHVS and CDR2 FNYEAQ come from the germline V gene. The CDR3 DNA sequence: TGTGCCAGCGAGTTCGGCGGGGAGCTGTTTTTT. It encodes CASEFGGELFF. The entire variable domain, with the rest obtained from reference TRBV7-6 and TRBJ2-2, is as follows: GAGVSQSPRYKVTKRGQDVALRCDPISGHVSLYWYRQALGQGPEFLTYFNYEAQQDKSGLPNDRFSAERPEGSISTLTIQRTEQRDSAMYRCASEFGGELFFGEGSRLTVL.

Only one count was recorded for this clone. CDR3 sequence: CASSLVPGGSGELFF. The CDR3 DNA sequence: TGTGCCAGCAGCTTAGTTCCGGGAGGGTCGGGGGAGCTGTTTTTT. The rearrangement joins TRBV11-2 to TRBJ2-2; 8 bases match TRBD2. Germline assignment: CDR1 SGHAT and CDR2 FQNNGV. The CDR3 sequence is 15 residues long. V dropped 1 base and J dropped 8; count of bases not matched to a gene: 6.

CDR3 bases: TGCGCCAGCAGCCAATACCAGGGCGGCAATCAGCCCCAGCATTTT. This sequence encodes CASSQYQGGNQPQHF. The chain couples TRBV4-1 to TRBJ1-5; weak D call: TRBD1 (5 bases). Germline loops: CDR1 MGHRA, CDR2 YSYEKL. The V end was cut by 2 bases, the J end by 2 bases, with 10 bases between. The CDR3 has 15 amino acids.

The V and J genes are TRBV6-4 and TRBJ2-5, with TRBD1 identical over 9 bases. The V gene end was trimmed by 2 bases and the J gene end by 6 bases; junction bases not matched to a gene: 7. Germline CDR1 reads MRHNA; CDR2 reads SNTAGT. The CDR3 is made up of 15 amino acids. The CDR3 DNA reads TGTGCCAGCAGTGACGGGACAGGGTTGGGGAAGACCCAGTACTTC. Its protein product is CASSDGTGLGKTQYF.

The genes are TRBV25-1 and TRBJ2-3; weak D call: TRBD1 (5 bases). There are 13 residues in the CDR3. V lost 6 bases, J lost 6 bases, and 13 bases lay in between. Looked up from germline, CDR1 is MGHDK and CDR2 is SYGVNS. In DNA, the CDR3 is TGTGCCAGCAGACGGACACTGTCGGATACGCAGTATTTT. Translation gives CASRRTLSDTQYF.

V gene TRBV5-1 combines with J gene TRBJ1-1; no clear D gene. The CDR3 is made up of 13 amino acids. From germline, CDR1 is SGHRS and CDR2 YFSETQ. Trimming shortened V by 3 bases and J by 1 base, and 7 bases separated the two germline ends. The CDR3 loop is CASSSGENTEAFF. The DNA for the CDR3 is TGCGCCAGCAGCTCGGGAGAGAACACTGAAGCTTTCTTT.

The CDR3 spells CASSIAGGTGETDEQYF. CDR3 sequence (DNA): TGTGCCAGCAGCATCGCAGGGGGGACAGGGGAAACGGACGAGCAGTACTTC. The chain is built from TRBV5-4 and TRBJ2-7, with 10 bases fitting TRBD1. Losses at the gene ends were 4 bases for V and 5 bases for J; bases not matched to a gene: 15. The CDR3 is made up of 17 amino acids. Germline lookup yields CDR1 SGHNT and CDR2 YYREEE (reference sequence).

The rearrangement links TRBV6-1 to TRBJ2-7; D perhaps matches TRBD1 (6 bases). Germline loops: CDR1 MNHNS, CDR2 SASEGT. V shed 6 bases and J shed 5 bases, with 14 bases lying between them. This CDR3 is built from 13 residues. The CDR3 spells CASRADRGHEQYF. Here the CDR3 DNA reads TGTGCCAGCAGGGCGGACAGAGGCCACGAGCAGTACTTC.

The CDR3 DNA is TGTGCCAGCTCATCAGAGGGACACGGAGGAAACACCATATATTTT. Amino acids: CASSSEGHGGNTIYF. This rearrangement joins TRBV18 to TRBJ1-3, with a tentative D call TRBD1 (6 bases). Germline CDR1 and CDR2: KGHSH and LQKENI. CDR3 size: 15 residues. Trimming removed 5 bases at V and 4 bases at J, with 15 bases between.

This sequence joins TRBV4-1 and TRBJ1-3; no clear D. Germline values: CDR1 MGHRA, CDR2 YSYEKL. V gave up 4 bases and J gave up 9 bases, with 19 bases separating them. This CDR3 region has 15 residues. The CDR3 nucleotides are TGCGCCAGCAGCCCCCGGGCCCACACCGCGGGCACCATATATTTT. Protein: CASSPRAHTAGTIYF.

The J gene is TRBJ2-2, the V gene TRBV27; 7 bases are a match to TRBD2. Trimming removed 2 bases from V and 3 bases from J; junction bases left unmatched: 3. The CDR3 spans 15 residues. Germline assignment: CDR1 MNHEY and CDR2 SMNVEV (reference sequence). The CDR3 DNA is TGTGCCAGCAGTTTACGGGGGAGGGACACCGGGGAGCTGTTTTTT. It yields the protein CASSLRGRDTGELFF.

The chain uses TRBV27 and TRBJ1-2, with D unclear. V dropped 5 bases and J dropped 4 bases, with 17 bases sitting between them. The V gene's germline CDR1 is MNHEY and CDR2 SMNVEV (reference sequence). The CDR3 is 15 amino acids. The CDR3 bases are TGTGCCAGCAGTACCCGCGGGGATGGAACCTATGGCTACACCTTC. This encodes CASSTRGDGTYGYTF.

The CDR3 nucleotides read TGTGCCAGTAGTTTCACCGGACAGGGGGCAGGCAATCAGCCCCAGCATTTT. Its translation: CASSFTGQGAGNQPQHF. This chain links TRBV19 with TRBJ1-5; TRBD1 matches 11 bases. CDR1 is LNHDA, CDR2 SQIVND, per germline (reference sequence). The V segment lost 5 bases and the J segment 2 bases; nucleotides outside the gene matches: 8. This CDR3 is 17 amino acids long.

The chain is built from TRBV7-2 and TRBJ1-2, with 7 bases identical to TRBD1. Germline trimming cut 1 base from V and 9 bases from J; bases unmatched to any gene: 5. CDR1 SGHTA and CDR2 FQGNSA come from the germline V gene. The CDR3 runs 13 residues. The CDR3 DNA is TGTGCCAGCAGCTTAGATCAGGGGGATCGCTACACCTTC. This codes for CASSLDQGDRYTF. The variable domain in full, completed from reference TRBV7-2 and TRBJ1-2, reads GAGVSQSPSNKVTEKGKDVELRCDPISGHTALYWYRQSLGQGLEFLIYFQGNSAPDKSGLPSDRFSAERTGGSVSTLTIQRTQQEDSAVYLCASSLDQGDRYTFGSGTRLTVV.

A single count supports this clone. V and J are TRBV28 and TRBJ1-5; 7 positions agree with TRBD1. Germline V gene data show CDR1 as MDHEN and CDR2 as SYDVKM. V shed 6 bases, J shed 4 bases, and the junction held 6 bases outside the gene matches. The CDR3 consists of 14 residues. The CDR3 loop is CASSHRQGNQPQHF. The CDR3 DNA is TGTGCCAGCAGCCACCGACAGGGTAATCAGCCCCAGCATTTT.

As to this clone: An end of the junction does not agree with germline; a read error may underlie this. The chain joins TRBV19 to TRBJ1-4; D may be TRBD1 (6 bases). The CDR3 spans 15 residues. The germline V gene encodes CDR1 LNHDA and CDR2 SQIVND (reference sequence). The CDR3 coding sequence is TGCGCAAGCCTCCCAGGGGAAACAACTAATGAAAAACTGTTTTTT. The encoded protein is CASLPGETTNEKLFF. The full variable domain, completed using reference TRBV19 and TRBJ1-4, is DGGITQSPKYLFRKEGQNVTLSCEQNLNHDAMYWYRQDPGQGLRLIYYSQIVNDFQKGDIAEGYSVSREKKESFPLTVTSAQKNPTAFYLCASLPGETTNEKLFFGSGTQLSVL.

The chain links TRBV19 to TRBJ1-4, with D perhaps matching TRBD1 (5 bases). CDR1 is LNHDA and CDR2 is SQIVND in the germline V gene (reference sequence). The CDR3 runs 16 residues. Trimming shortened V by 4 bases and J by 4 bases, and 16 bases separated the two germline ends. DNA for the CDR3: TGTGCCAGTAGTAAAAAAATTACAGGATTTAATGAAAAACTGTTTTTT. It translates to CASSKKITGFNEKLFF.

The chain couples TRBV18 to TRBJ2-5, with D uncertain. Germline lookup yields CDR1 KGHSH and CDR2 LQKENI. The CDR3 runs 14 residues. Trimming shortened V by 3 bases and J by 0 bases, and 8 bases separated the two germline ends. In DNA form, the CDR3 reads TGTGCCAGCTCACCCATAGCCGACCAAGAGACCCAGTACTTC. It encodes CASSPIADQETQYF.